This T cell receptor (beta chain) emerged from a study of blood T cell repertoires in COVID-19. V was clipped by 0 bases and J by 8 bases, with 15 bases between them. The CDR3 has 15 amino acids. Germline CDR1 SGDLS, CDR2 YYNGEE. This clone showed up just a few times. Some clones are missing from TCRdb's copy, which holds only in-frame ones; the method was immunoSEQ multiplex PCR. The table shows some 220,000 clones, with 80% to 90% occurring only once. Sample: peripheral blood. V and J are TRBV9 and TRBJ2-1, with a weak D call TRBD1 (5 bases). The sequence was collected from a woman in her sixties or seventies who had recovered from COVID-19. The CDR3 is CASSVEGNRGDEQFF. The CDR3 bases are TGTGCCAGCAGCGTAGAGGGGAATAGGGGCGATGAGCAGTTCTTC.